The T cell receptor beta chain under discussion was sequenced for a study of T cell repertoires in cytomegalovirus infection (dated by TCRdb to between 2017 and 2020). Background on the whole study: Donor HLA type was relevant to the analysis, because carriage of CMV infection together with the matching HLA type was indicated by public TCR beta signatures. General findings and caveats noted by the study authors: Carriers of CMV infection plus the relevant HLA type were discriminated by the cumulative frequency of public TCR beta family members in the study cohort and in an independent roughly 370-donor cohort. The ex vivo response was dominated by HLA-C-restricted CMV-specific TCR beta clonotypes, and the single most frequent clonotype in two of eight donors was supplied by these HLA-C-restricted clonotypes.

From its cysteine to its phenylalanine, the CDR3 spans 10 amino acids. Here the CDR3 DNA is all that survives: 30 bases in frame from base 1. From a lookup of the germline V gene, CDR1 and CDR2 are SQVTM and ANQGSEA. The trim is 6 bases for V and 7 bases for J, with a gap of 9 bases between the germline ends. The sequencer was an Illumina HiSeq 1500. Using fastp trimming at Q25 and MiXCR clonotype assembly, TCRdb reanalyzed the public sequencing data and kept in-frame beta chains. Duplicate CDR3 protein sequences are folded into a single record with the most common DNA and genes. Counted in this sample were 110,000 to 150,000 distinct CDR3 sequences; about 6% of them appeared once. The biggest ten clones account for more than 15% of the sample. Remarks on this clonotype: Its antigen is currently not known. Qualities for individual bases were not recorded, and no much larger clone is one base off.

The sequenced sample consisted of PBMCs. The TCR originated in a human donor in good health (CMV status not recorded). Some clones in this sample may be carry-over from other donors' samples. The chain uses TRBV29-1 and TRBJ1-1, with TRBD1 as a weak D call on 6 bases. The CDR3 reads as follows: CSVGQLEAFF. The bases are TGCAGCGTAGGACAGCTTGAAGCTTTCTTT.